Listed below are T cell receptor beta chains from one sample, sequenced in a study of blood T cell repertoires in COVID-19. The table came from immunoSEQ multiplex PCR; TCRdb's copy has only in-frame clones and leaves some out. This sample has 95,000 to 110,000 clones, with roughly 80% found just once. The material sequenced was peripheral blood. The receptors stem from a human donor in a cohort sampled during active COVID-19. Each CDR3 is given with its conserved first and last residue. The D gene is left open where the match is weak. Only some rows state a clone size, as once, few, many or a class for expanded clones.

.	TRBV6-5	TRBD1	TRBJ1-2	TGTGCCAGCAGTCCCGGGACAGGGGCGGGGTATGGCTACACCTTC	CASSPGTGAGYGYTF
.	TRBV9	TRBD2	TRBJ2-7	TGTGCCAGCAGCGCCTCTAGCGGCATATCCTACGAGCAGTACTTC	CASSASSGISYEQYF
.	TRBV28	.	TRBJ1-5	TGTGCCAGCAGTGGCCCAGGGCTCAATCAGCCCCAGCATTTT	CASSGPGLNQPQHF
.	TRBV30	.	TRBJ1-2	TGTGCCTGGCAACTAAACTTTGGCTACACCTTC	CAWQLNFGYTF
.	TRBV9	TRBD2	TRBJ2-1	TGTGCCAGCAGCCCCTCCCCGACTAGCGGGAGGGCGGCTGAGCAGTTCTTC	CASSPSPTSGRAAEQFF
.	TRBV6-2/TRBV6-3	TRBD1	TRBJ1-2	TGTGCCAGCAGATACCTCCGGGACAGGTTTGAGACCTTC	CASRYLRDRFETF
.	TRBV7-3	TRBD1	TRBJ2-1	TGTGCCAGCAGCTTAAATGTGGGCAGGGGGCGCCTGGGGCAGTTCTTC	CASSLNVGRGRLGQFF
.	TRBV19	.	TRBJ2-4	TGTGCCAGTAATGTGCGCAACAGAAAAAACATTCAGTACTTC	CASNVRNRKNIQYF
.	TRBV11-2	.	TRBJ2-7	TGTGCCAGCAGCCCGGGGGGCAGCATCCACGAGCAGTACTTC	CASSPGGSIHEQYF
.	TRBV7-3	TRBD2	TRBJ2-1	TGTGCCAGCAGCTTAACGCAACTAGCGGCAAGTGAGCAGTTCTTC	CASSLTQLAASEQFF
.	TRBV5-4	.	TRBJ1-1	TGTGCCAGCAGCTTGGGGCGACAGCTGAACACTGAAGCTTTCTTT	CASSLGRQLNTEAFF
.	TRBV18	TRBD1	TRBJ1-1	TGTGCCAGCTCTCCTGACAGGGCGAACACTGAAGCTTTCTTT	CASSPDRANTEAFF
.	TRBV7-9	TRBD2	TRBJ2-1	TGTGCCAGCATCGACGGAGGACTAGCGGGAACGGATGAGCAGTTCTTC	CASIDGGLAGTDEQFF
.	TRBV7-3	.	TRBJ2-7	TGTGCCAGCAGCCCGGACTCTATAACCTACGAGCAGTACTTC	CASSPDSITYEQYF
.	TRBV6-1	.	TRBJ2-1	TGTGCCAGCAGTGAAAGGGTCGGGGGCTCCTACAATGAGCAGTTCTTC	CASSERVGGSYNEQFF
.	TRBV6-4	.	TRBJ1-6	TGTGCCAGCACCGAGGGGGGGGCCTCCTATAATTCACCCCTCCACTTT	CASTEGGASYNSPLHF
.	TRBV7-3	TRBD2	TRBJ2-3	TGTGCCAGCAGCTTAACGTGGATTGGCGGGAGGGCTCCAGATACGCAGTATTTT	CASSLTWIGGRAPDTQYF
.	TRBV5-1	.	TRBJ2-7	TGCGCCAGCAGCTTAAGGGGCGGTGAGCAGTACTTC	CASSLRGGEQYF
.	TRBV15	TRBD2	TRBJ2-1	TGTGCCACCAGAGGACTAGCGGGGTACAATGAGCAGTTCTTC	CATRGLAGYNEQFF
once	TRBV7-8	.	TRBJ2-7	TGTGCCAGCAGCTTCAGGGAGGAGGCCTACGAGCAGTACTTC	CASSFREEAYEQYF
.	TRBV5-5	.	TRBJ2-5	TGTGCCAGCAGCCTCCTCCAGGGGACGTGGGAGACCCAGTACTTC	CASSLLQGTWETQYF
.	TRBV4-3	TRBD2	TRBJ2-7	TGCGCCAGCAGCCAAGAACCCCCGCCGGGGGGCGAGCAGTACTTC	CASSQEPPPGGEQYF
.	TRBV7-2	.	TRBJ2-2	TGTGCCAGCAGCTTCTGGGCTACCTTGGCCGGGGAGCTGTTTTTT	CASSFWATLAGELFF
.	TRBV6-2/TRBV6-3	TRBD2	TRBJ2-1	TGTGCCAGCAGCTCAGGACTAGCGGGAGGGACCTATGAGCAGTTCTTC	CASSSGLAGGTYEQFF
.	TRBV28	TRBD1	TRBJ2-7	TGTGCCAGCAGTTCGGGACAGTCCTACGAGCAGTACTTC	CASSSGQSYEQYF
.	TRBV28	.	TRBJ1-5	TGTGCCGTGGGGGGGTTTGCAAGCAATCAGCCCCAGCATTTT	CAVGGFASNQPQHF
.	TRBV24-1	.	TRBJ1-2	TGTGCCACCAGGGGAGGGACGACTAACTATGGCTACACCTTC	CATRGGTTNYGYTF
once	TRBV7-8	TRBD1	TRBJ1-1	TGTGCCAGCAGGCGAGGACAGGGTACGAACACTGAAGCTTTCTTT	CASRRGQGTNTEAFF
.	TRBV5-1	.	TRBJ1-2	TGCGCCAGCAGCTTGGAACAGGGTCATGGCTACACCTTC	CASSLEQGHGYTF
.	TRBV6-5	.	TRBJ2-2	TGTGCCAGCGCCACTACAGGAGCGAACACCGGGGAGCTGTTTTTT	CASATTGANTGELFF
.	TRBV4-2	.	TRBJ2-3	TGTGCCAGCAGCCAAGATGTACAGTTCACAGATACGCAGTATTTT	CASSQDVQFTDTQYF
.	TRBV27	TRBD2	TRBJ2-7	TGTGCCAGCAGTTTATCGAGGCCTAGCGGGCTGGCGGGGGAGCAGTACTTC	CASSLSRPSGLAGEQYF
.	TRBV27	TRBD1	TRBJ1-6	TGTGCCAGCAGCCGGACAGGGTTTAATTCACCCCTCCACTTT	CASSRTGFNSPLHF
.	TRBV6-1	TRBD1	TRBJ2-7	TGTGCCAGCAGTGAGTCCGGGACAGGGGTCTACGAGCAGTACTTC	CASSESGTGVYEQYF
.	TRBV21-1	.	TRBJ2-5	TGTGCCAGCAGCAAAGACGGCAGGGGAGAGACCCAGTACTTC	CASSKDGRGETQYF
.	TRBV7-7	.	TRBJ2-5	TGTGCTAGCAGCTTGAGGTTTATCCCCCAAGAGACCCAGTACTTC	CASSLRFIPQETQYF
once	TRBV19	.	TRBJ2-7	TGTGCCAGTAGTAGGCTAGAAGGTCGCTACGAGCAGTACTTC	CASSRLEGRYEQYF
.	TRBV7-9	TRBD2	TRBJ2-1	TGTGCCAGCAGCTACCCTACTAGCGGGGGGTACAATGAGCAGTTCTTC	CASSYPTSGGYNEQFF
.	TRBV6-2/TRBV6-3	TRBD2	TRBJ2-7	TGTGCCAGCAGTCCCCCCCTTGGACTAGGCCTCTACGAGCAGTACTTC	CASSPPLGLGLYEQYF
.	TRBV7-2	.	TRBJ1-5	TGTGCCAGCAGCTTAATGGCACAGCCGACGGAGCCCCAGCATTTT	CASSLMAQPTEPQHF